This T cell receptor beta chain stems from a study of blood T cell repertoires in COVID-19 (dated by TCRdb to the early 2020s). Looking at the study overall: The collaborator samples originated in the United States, Italy and Spain and spanned the acute and convalescent phases of COVID-19. Deeply sampled blood TCRbeta repertoires from subjects exposed to, actively infected with, or recovered from COVID-19 were included in the dataset. The material from the prospective study consisted of cDNA or gDNA derived from T cells, B-cell-depleted T cells, or PBMCs. HLA class I and class II types, where available, came from metadata supplied by the sample provider rather than from assay-based typing. The repertoires were made available in a free public database intended to serve as a resource for research on the immune response to SARS-CoV-2. Samples came from the ongoing ImmuneRACE study (first 160 participants) plus 1,254 subjects from 6 global collaborators. A de-identified subject ID, COVID-19 status, age in years and sex were almost always included in the sample metadata.

Collaborating institutions collected whole blood in K2EDTA tubes following their own protocols. For TCRbeta analysis, collaborator samples were shipped as frozen whole blood, as isolated PBMCs, or as DNA extracted from either sample type. The immunoSEQ Assay, a bias-controlled multiplex PCR, was used to amplify TCRbeta CDR3 regions from genomic DNA. From the authors' description of their analysis: Within the assay, amplification of reference gene primers was used to estimate how many nucleated cells each sample contained. To quantify the absolute abundance of each unique TCRbeta CDR3 rearrangement, sequence reads were collapsed and filtered. Productive Simpson clonality was computed per sample as the square root of Simpson's diversity index over productive rearrangements. TCRdb took this table from immuneACCESS and kept in-frame rearrangements with V and J called. Such tables lack part of the clones; where checked against another copy, unresolved V genes explain under half of the gap, and the rest is unexplained. V and J calls and clone size are as listed in that table; D and trimming were resolved from the DNA. For this sample there are more than 95,000 clones; 65% to 85% appear just once. The ten top clones hold 5.5% to 6% of the sample.

As for this clone: No cognate antigen has been identified for it. No much larger clone exists at a distance of one base, and base qualities are not known.

Study-level results and caveats: How much clinical and demographic metadata was included differed by source and by participant, and the metadata was provided uncurated.

CDR1 is given as MNHEY and CDR2 as SMNVEV, both from the germline V gene (reference sequence). V loses 9 bases of germline sequence and J loses 2 bases, and the interval between the two ends is 10 bases. Counted from cysteine to phenylalanine, this CDR3 has 12 amino acids. CDR3 DNA only is kept here, 36 bases in frame from base 1. Source material: peripheral blood. The receptor chain draws on TRBV27 and TRBJ1-1; no D gene call is confident. The sequence came from a man older than 75 with active or convalescent COVID-19. The DNA sequence reads TGTGCCAGAACGAGCCTAAACACTGAAGCTTTCTTT. Translated, this is CARTSLNTEAFF.